Detailed here is one T cell receptor beta chain. The CDR3 length is 14 residues. The V gene's germline CDR1 is LNHNV and CDR2 YYDKDF (reference sequence). The junction had 2 bases not matched to a gene; V was cut back by 7 bases and J by 2 bases. TCRdb re-derived calls from the 5' RACE reads in MiXCR, one entry per CDR3 protein. Here the sample spans around 340,000 distinct CDR3 sequences, roughly 13% being singletons. This sample was taken from a study of T-cell memory formation after mild COVID-19. This sequence originates from a young man who had mild COVID-19 (a few samples of this study predate the infection). Cell type and time point are not known. V is TRBV15 and J is TRBJ1-5, with TRBD1 matching over 10 bases. The specimen sequenced was PBMCs or a T cell subset sorted from them (not recorded which). The CDR3: CATNGQGGNQPQHF. The DNA of the CDR3 is TGTGCCACCAATGGACAGGGGGGCAATCAGCCCCAGCATTTT.